This record concerns one T cell receptor (beta chain) sequence. The count of this clone is one. Its antigen is still unknown. No base-level quality is on record; no much larger clone is a single base apart. The data derive from a study of technical replicates of blood from a handful of donors (dated 2017 in TCRdb). Library generation was performed with the immunoSEQ multiplex PCR assay. TCRdb obtained this table from immuneACCESS and retained in-frame rearrangements with V and J assigned. These tables miss some clones; where compared with another copy, unresolved V genes account for less than half of the shortfall, and the remainder is unexplained. This sample gives around 80,000 clones in total; roughly 98% of them show up just once. Jointly, the top ten make up approximately 0.14% of the sample. The junction carries 7 bases between V and J, which are trimmed by 0 bases and 7 bases respectively. The germline V gene (reference sequence) sets CDR1 to LNHNV and CDR2 to YYDKDF. From its cysteine to its phenylalanine, the CDR3 spans 13 amino acids. This entry keeps only the CDR3 DNA: 39 bases, framed from base 1.

Source material: T cells isolated from PBMCs. This receptor was obtained from a human donor in good health. The receptor chain draws on TRBV15 and TRBJ2-1; no confident D gene assignment can be made. The CDR3: CATSRDSVNEQFF. The sequenced DNA is TGTGCCACCAGCAGAGATAGTGTAAATGAGCAGTTCTTC.